Shown below are 4 T cell receptor beta chains from a single sample sequenced in a study of T-cell reconstitution after alpha-beta-depleted transplantation in children. Preparing the TCRbeta library involved the use of unique molecular identifiers. One entry per CDR3 protein results from TCRdb running MiXCR on the PCR reads. The repertoire holds roughly 300,000 distinct CDR3 sequences, with 11% as singletons. The input for sequencing was peripheral blood, taken 180 days after TCRalphabeta/CD19-depleted stem cell transplant. Source of these receptors: a male patient under 10 years old who had a stem cell transplant for chronic granulomatous disease, so the T cells may come from the graft donor.

A note on this clonotype: One end of the junction fails to match germline, which may point to a read error. V gene TRBV24-1 combines with J gene TRBJ1-2; TRBD1 agrees at 7 bases. Germline CDR1 and CDR2: KGHDR and SFDVKD. CDR3 size: 13 residues. The chain's CDR3 is CATEGTGAYGCTF. CDR3 DNA: TGTGCCACCGAAGGTACAGGGGCCTATGGCTGCACCTTC.

Regarding this clonotype: A much larger clone sits a single nucleotide away, making a read error possible. The chain joins TRBV9 to TRBJ2-7, with D tentatively TRBD1 (5 bases). The germline V and J ends were trimmed by 4 bases and 1 base, with 12 bases remaining between them. CDR1 is SGDLS and CDR2 is YYNGEE in the germline V gene. The CDR3 covers 14 residues. The CDR3 bases are TGTGCCAGCAGCCTTCGGACAACGTCCTACGAGCAGTACTTC. Its translation: CASSLRTTSYEQYF.

Many counts were recorded for this clonotype. The rearrangement joins TRBV21-1 to TRBJ2-1; TRBD2, the D gene given by the table, was not confirmed from the DNA. TRBV21-1 is flagged as a pseudogene. This CDR3 is built from 15 residues. This CDR3 reads CASSKPGRVADEQFF. As DNA, the CDR3 is TGTGCCAGCAGCAAACCTGGCAGGGTAGCGGATGAGCAGTTCTTC.

The chain links TRBV11-2 to TRBJ2-3, with D perhaps matching TRBD1 or TRBD2 (5 bases each). Trimming pared 8 bases from V and 3 bases from J, leaving 15 bases between. This CDR3 is 14 amino acids long. CDR1 is SGHAT, CDR2 FQNNGV, per germline. Here the CDR3 DNA reads TGTGCCAGCGGACGGGACCGTGCGACAGATACGCAGTATTTT. Amino acid sequence: CASGRDRATDTQYF.